The subject of this entry is one T cell receptor (beta chain). Its antigen is undetermined. Assay: immunoSEQ multiplex PCR; the TCRdb copy retains only in-frame clones and omits some. The sample includes 50,000 to 55,000 clones, about 80% of them seen just once. Autoimmune disease history or systemic immunosuppression led to patient exclusion. The source of the sample is a study of OX40 agonist ivuxolimab in advanced cancers. Broader study findings: At 0.1 to 3.0 mg/kg and by week 6, CD4+ and CD8+ T cells in the blood had expanded clonally.

Material: CD4+ or CD8+ T cells sorted from blood, obtained in a trial of the OX40 agonist ivuxolimab. The TCR originated in an adult with an advanced solid tumor such as melanoma, head and neck, liver or kidney cancer.

CDR3 protein: CASSFRPGESYEQYF. The CDR3 coding sequence is TGTGCCAGCAGTTTTCGGCCAGGGGAATCCTACGAGCAGTACTTC. The chain couples TRBV27 to TRBJ2-7, with D perhaps matching TRBD1 (6 bases). Between the trimmed V and J ends, which lost 3 bases and 1 base, there was a span of 13 bases. From germline, CDR1 is MNHEY and CDR2 SMNVEV (reference sequence). The CDR3 runs 15 residues.